The source of this T cell receptor beta chain is a study of prognosis after radiotherapy for stage I lung cancer. The study, taken as a whole, reports: The study left the tumor specificity of the expanded TCR clones undetermined. Where distant metastases developed, patients had lower Shannon entropy after stereotactic body radiation therapy. Differential TRBV and TRBJ gene usage was reported between patients with metastases and patients without them. After stereotactic body radiation therapy, unique TCR clone counts dropped from a median of around 10,000 to 6,900.

The CDR3 totals 18 residues. V was clipped by 6 bases and J by 8 bases; unmatched bases: 20. Germline assignment: CDR1 SGHDN and CDR2 FVKESK. The sample holds a few counts of this clonotype. Its target is not known. This probably arose from a read error, given a far larger clone one base away. Amplification of the TCR beta CDR3 (from genomic DNA) was done by two-round multiplex PCR. Individual primers that were specific to each TRBV and TRBJ gene served in first-round PCR. TCRdb re-called the multiplex PCR reads through MiXCR, storing one row per CDR3 protein. The sample comprises some 17,000 distinct CDR3 sequences, around 45% of which are singletons, and 30% to 50% rests with the top ten.

The rearrangement joins TRBV14 to TRBJ2-3; 10 nucleotides agree with TRBD2. The material was PBMCs, obtained before or after stereotactic body radiation therapy (not recorded which). The source of this sequence is a donor aged 50 or older with non-small cell lung cancer. DNA of the CDR3: TGTGCCAGCAGTCCACAGTGGGCTCTAGCGGGGGCAGGAGGTACGCAGTATTTT. Its protein product is CASSPQWALAGAGGTQYF.